This T cell receptor (beta chain) is from a study of blood T cell dynamics during melanoma immunotherapy. The overall study: Patients with metastatic melanoma got pembrolizumab or nivolumab-ipilimumab as first-line care.

Time point: pre-treatment baseline. Patients with prior systemic cancer treatment, concomitant immunosuppressants, or other active malignancies were excluded. Only in-frame clones appear in the TCRdb table, and some are missing; sequencing was by immunoSEQ multiplex PCR. Here the sample spans under 8,000 clones, about three quarters being singletons. CDR1 and CDR2 from the germline V gene are LNHDA and SQIVND (reference sequence). There are 18 residues in the CDR3. J was trimmed by 0 bases and V by 5 bases; bases with no gene match: 8. The rearrangement uses TRBV19 and TRBJ2-4; 12 bases map to TRBD2. The TCR originated in a human donor with melanoma. The starting material was blood, obtained from a patient treated with checkpoint blockade. CDR3 coding DNA: TGTGCCAGTAGTTCCCCCACTAGCGGGGGGTTAGCCAAAAACATTCAGTACTTC. Its translation is CASSSPTSGGLAKNIQYF.